The rows below give T cell receptor beta chains drawn from one sample of a study of T cell responses to AZD1222 COVID-19 vaccine. This table comes from immunoSEQ multiplex PCR, and its TCRdb copy is limited to in-frame clones, with some not included. This table has about 120,000 clones, 75% to 90% appearing once. This specimen consisted of peripheral blood, obtained on day 0 of AZD1222 vaccination. These receptors were taken from an adult in good health. Both conserved end residues are trimmed from each CDR3. Only part of the rows carry a size: once, few, many, or a class if the clone is expanded.

V gene: TRBV30; J gene: TRBJ1-3; clone size: NA; CDR3 protein: AWAPGQNWGTIY
V gene: TRBV5-1; J gene: TRBJ1-3; clone size: NA; CDR3 protein: ASSSGQGIPGNTIY
V gene: TRBV5-1; J gene: TRBJ2-5; clone size: NA; CDR3 protein: ASGYRVGEETQY
V gene: TRBV12-5; J gene: TRBJ1-1; clone size: NA; CDR3 protein: ASGLYGAGNTEAF
V gene: TRBV9; J gene: TRBJ1-3; clone size: NA; CDR3 protein: ASSPDTISGNTIY
V gene: TRBV27; J gene: TRBJ1-6; clone size: NA; CDR3 protein: ASSFQGAWNSPLH
V gene: TRBV19; J gene: TRBJ2-7; clone size: NA; CDR3 protein: ASSIESLGPGGGDYEQY
V gene: TRBV9; J gene: TRBJ1-1; clone size: NA; CDR3 protein: ASSVAPNTEAF
V gene: TRBV18; J gene: TRBJ2-7; clone size: NA; CDR3 protein: ASSLYGLDFAYEQY
V gene: TRBV19; J gene: TRBJ1-5; clone size: NA; CDR3 protein: ASSILVSASWNQPQH
V gene: TRBV27; J gene: TRBJ1-2; clone size: once; CDR3 protein: ASSRREDYGYT
V gene: TRBV10-2; J gene: TRBJ2-3; clone size: NA; CDR3 protein: ASLAGPTDTQY